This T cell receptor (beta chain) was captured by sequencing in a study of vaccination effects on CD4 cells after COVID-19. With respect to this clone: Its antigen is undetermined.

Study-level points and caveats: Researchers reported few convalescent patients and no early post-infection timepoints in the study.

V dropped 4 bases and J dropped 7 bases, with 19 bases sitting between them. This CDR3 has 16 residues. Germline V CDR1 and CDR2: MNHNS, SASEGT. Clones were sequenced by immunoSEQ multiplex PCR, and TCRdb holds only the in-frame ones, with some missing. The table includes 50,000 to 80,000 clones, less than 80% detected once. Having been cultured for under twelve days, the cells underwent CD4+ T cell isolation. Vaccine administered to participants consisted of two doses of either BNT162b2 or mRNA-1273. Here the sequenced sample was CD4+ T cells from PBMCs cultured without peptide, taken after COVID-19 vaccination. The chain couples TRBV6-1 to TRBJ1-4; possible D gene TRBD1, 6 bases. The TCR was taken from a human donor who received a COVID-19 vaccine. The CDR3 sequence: CASSAPGGGNREKLFF. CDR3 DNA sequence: TGTGCCAGCAGTGCCCCGGGGGGGGGCAATCGTGAAAAACTGTTTTTT.